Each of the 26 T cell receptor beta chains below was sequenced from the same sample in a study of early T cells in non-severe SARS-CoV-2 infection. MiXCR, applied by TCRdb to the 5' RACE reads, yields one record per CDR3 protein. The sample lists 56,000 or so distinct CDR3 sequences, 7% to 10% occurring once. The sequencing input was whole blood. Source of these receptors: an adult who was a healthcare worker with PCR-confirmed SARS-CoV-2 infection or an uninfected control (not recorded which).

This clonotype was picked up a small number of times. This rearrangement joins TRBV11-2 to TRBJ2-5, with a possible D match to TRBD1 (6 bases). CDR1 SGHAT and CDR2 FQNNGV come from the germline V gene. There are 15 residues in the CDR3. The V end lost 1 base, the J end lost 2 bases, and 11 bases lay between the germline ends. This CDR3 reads CASSLGGTIQETQYF. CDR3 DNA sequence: TGTGCCAGCAGCTTAGGGGGGACAATACAAGAGACCCAGTACTTC.

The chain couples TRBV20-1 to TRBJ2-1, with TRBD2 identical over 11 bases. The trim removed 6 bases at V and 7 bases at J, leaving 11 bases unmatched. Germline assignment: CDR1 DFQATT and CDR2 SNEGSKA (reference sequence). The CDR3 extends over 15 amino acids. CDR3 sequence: CSAQVGTSGPNEQFF. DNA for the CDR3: TGCAGTGCCCAGGTTGGGACTAGCGGCCCGAATGAGCAGTTCTTC.

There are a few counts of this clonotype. Here the CDR3 DNA reads TGTGCCAGCACTCTGGGACAGTCGCATGGGGGAGCTTTCTTT. Protein product: CASTLGQSHGGAFF. The chain carries TRBV6-1 and TRBJ1-1, with 7 positions matching TRBD1. CDR3 length: 14 amino acids. V trimming: 7 bases; J trimming: 10 bases; junction bases outside the gene matches: 15. In germline, CDR1 is MNHNS, CDR2 SASEGT.

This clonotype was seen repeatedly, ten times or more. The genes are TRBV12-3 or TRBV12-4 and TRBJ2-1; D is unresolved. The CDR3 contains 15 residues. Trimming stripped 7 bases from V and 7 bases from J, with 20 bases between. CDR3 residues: CASIPQWAKGNEQFF. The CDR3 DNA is TGTGCCAGCATTCCTCAGTGGGCGAAAGGGAATGAGCAGTTCTTC.

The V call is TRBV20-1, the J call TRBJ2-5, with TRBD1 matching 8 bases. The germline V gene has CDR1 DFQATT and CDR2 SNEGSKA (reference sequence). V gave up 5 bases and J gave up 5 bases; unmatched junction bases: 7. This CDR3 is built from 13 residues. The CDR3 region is CSADLQGVETQYF. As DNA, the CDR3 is TGCAGTGCTGACCTACAGGGGGTGGAGACCCAGTACTTC.

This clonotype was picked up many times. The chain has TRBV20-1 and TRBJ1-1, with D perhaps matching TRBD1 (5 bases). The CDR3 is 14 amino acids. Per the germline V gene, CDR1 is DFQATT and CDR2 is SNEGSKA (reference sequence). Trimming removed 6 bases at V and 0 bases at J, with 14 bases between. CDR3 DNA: TGCAGTGCAGCCGGGACGGTCATGAACACTGAAGCTTTCTTT. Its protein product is CSAAGTVMNTEAFF.

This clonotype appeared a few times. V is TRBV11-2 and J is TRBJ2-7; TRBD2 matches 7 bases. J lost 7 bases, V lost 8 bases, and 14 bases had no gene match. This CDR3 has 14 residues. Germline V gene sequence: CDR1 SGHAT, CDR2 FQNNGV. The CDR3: CASQKRGLTWEQYF. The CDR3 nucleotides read TGTGCCAGCCAAAAGCGGGGACTCACGTGGGAGCAGTACTTC.

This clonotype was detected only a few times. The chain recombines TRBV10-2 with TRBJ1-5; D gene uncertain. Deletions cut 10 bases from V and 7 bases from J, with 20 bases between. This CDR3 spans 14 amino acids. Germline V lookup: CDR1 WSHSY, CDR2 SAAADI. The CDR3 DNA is TGCGCCACCCAGGCGGAGGTCGGGAACCAGCCCCAGCATTTT. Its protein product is CATQAEVGNQPQHF.

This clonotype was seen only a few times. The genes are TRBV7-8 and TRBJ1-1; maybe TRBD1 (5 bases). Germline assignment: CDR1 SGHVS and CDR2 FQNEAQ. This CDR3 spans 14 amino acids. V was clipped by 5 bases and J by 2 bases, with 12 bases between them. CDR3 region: CASSLRGANTEAFF. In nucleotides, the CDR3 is TGTGCCAGCAGCCTACGTGGGGCCAACACTGAAGCTTTCTTT.

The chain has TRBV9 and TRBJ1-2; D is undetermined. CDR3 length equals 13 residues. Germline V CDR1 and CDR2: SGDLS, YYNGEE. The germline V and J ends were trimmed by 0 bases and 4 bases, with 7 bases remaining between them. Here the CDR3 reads CASSVGGSYGYTF. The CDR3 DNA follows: TGTGCCAGCAGCGTAGGAGGGTCCTATGGCTACACCTTC.

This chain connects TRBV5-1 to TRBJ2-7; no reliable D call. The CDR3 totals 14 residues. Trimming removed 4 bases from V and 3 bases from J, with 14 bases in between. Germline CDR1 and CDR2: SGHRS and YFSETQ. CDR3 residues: CASSPSLSVYEQYF. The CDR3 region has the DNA TGCGCCAGCAGCCCCTCGTTAAGCGTCTACGAGCAGTACTTC.

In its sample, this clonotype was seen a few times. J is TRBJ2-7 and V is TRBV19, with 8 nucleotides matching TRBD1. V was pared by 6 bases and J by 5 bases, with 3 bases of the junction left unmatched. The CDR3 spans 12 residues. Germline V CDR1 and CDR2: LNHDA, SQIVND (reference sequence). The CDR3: CASSRDRNEQYF. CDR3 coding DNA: TGTGCCAGTAGCCGGGACAGGAACGAGCAGTACTTC.

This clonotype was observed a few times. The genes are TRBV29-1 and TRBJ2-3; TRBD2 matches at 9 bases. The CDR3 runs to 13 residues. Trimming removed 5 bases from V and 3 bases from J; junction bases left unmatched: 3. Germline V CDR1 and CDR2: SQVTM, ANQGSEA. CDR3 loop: CSVRSGGTDTQYF. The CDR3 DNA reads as TGCAGCGTTCGAAGCGGGGGGACAGATACGCAGTATTTT.

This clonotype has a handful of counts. CDR3 in DNA: TGTGCCAGCAGCTTTGATCCGGTAGCGGGGAATGAGCAGTTCTTC. It encodes CASSFDPVAGNEQFF. The J gene is TRBJ2-1, the V gene TRBV11-2, with TRBD2 identical over 8 bases. The V segment lost 3 bases and the J segment 7 bases; nucleotides outside the gene matches: 8. The CDR3 spans 15 residues. CDR1 and CDR2 (germline): SGHAT, FQNNGV.

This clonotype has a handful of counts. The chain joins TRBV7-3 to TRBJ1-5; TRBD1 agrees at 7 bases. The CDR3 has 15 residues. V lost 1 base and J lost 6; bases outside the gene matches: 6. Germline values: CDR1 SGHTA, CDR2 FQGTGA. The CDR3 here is CASSLMPGGSQPQHF. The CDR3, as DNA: TGTGCCAGCAGCTTAATGCCAGGGGGAAGTCAGCCCCAGCATTTT.

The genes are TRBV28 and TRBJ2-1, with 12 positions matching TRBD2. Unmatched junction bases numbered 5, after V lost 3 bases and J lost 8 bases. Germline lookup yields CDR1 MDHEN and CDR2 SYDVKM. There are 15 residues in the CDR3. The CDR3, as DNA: TGTGCCAGCAGTTTGCCTAGCGGGAGGGCCGATGAGCAGTTCTTC. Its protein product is CASSLPSGRADEQFF.

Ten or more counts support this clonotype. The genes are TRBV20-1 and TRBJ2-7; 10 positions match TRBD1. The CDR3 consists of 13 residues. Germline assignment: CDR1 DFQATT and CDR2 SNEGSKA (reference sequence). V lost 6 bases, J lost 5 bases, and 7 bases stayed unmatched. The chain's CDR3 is CSAMGQGSHEQYF. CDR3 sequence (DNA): TGCAGTGCCATGGGACAGGGGTCTCACGAGCAGTACTTC.

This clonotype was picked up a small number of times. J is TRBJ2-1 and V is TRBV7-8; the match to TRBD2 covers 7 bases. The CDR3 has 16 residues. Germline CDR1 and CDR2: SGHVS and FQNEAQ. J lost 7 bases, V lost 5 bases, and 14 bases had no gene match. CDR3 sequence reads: CASSPPTGGVMNEQFF. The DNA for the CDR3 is TGTGCCAGCAGCCCACCGACGGGGGGAGTTATGAATGAGCAGTTCTTC.

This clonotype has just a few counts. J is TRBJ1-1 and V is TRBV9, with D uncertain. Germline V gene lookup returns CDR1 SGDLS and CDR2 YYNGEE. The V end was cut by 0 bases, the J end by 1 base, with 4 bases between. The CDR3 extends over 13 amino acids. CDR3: CASSVGKNTEAFF. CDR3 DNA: TGTGCCAGCAGCGTAGGGAAGAACACTGAAGCTTTCTTT.

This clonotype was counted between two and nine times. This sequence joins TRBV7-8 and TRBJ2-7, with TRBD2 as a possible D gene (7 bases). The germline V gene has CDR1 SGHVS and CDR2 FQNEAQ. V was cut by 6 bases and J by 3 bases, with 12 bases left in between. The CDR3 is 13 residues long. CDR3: CASRGGGDYEQYF. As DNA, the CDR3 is TGTGCCAGCAGGGGCGGGGGCGACTACGAGCAGTACTTC.

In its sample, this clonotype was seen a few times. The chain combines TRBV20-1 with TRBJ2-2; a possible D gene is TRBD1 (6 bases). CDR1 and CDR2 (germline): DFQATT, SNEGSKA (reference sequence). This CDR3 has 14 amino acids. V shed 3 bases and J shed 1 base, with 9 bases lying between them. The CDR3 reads CSASGRGNTGELFF. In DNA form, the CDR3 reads TGCAGTGCTAGTGGCAGGGGGAACACCGGGGAGCTGTTTTTT.

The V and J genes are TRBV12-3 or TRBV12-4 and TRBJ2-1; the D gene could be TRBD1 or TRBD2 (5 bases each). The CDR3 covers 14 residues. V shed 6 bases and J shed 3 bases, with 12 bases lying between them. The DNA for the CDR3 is TGTGCCAGCAGCACCCGGGACGGCTACAATGAGCAGTTCTTC. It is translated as CASSTRDGYNEQFF.

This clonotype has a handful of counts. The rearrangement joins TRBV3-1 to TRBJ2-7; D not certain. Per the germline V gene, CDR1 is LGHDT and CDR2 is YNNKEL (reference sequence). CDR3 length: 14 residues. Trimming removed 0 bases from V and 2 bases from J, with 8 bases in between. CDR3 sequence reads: CASSQEGSAYEQYF. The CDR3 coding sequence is TGTGCCAGCAGCCAAGAAGGGTCAGCCTACGAGCAGTACTTC.

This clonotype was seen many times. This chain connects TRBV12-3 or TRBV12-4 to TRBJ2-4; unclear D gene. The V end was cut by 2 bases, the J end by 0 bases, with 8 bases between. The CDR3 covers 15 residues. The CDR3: CASSLSWTAKNIQYF. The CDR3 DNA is TGTGCCAGCAGTTTATCCTGGACAGCCAAAAACATTCAGTACTTC.

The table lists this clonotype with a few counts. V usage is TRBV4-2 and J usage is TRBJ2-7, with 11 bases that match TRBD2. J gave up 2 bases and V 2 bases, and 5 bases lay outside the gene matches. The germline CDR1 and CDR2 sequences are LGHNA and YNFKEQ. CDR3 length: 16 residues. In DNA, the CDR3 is TGTGCCAGCAGCCAACTAGCGGGGGGATTGACCTACGAGCAGTACTTC. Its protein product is CASSQLAGGLTYEQYF.

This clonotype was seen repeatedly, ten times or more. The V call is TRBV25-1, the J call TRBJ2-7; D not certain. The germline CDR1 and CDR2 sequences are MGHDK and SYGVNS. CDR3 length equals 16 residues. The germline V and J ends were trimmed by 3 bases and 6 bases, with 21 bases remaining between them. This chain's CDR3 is CASSETSGGDGIEQYF. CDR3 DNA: TGTGCCAGCAGTGAGACGTCGGGCGGAGACGGCATCGAGCAGTACTTC.